The TCR beta chain described here comes from a study of post-analysis software for immune sequencing data. Whole-study findings and limits: Controls showed significantly higher normalized Chao1 diversity than did multiple sclerosis patients. The study found TRBV5-6, TRBV5-1 and TRBV20-1 among roughly 5 TRBV segments more frequent in patients than controls.

This clonotype has only one observation. The antigen is undetermined. Unique molecular identifiers were built into the TCR beta cDNA libraries. Each CDR3 protein is one row after TCRdb ran MiXCR on the PCR reads. The data contain hundreds of thousands of distinct CDR3 sequences, approximately 59% of them singletons. V was clipped by 4 bases and J by 7 bases; unmatched bases: 6. CDR3 size: 15 residues. CDR1 is SQVTM and CDR2 is ANQGSEA in the germline V gene. This receptor was identified in a girl under 10 years old with multiple sclerosis. Source material: blood. The genes are TRBV29-1 and TRBJ2-1; 14 nucleotides line up with TRBD2. For the CDR3, the DNA is TGCAGCGTTGGGGGACTAGCGGGGGTGGGAAATGAGCAGTTCTTC. It yields the protein CSVGGLAGVGNEQFF.